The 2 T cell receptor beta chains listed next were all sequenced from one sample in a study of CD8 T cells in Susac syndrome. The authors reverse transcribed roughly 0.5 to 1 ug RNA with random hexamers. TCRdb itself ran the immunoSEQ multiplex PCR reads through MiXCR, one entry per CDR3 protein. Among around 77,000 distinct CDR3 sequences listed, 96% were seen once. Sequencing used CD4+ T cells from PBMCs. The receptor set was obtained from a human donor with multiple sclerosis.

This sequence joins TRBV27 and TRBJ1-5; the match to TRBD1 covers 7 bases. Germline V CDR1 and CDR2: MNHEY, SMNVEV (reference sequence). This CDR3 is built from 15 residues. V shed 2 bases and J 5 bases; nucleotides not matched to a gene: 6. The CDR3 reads CASSLRSGGDQPQHF. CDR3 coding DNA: TGTGCCAGCAGTTTAAGGTCAGGGGGGGATCAGCCCCAGCATTTT.

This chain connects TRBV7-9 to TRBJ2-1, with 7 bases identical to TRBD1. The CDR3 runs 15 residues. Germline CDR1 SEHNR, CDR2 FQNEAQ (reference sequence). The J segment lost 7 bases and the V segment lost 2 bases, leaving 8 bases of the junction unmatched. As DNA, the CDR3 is TGTGCCAGCAGCTTATCACCGGGACAGATGAATGAGCAGTTCTTC. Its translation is CASSLSPGQMNEQFF.